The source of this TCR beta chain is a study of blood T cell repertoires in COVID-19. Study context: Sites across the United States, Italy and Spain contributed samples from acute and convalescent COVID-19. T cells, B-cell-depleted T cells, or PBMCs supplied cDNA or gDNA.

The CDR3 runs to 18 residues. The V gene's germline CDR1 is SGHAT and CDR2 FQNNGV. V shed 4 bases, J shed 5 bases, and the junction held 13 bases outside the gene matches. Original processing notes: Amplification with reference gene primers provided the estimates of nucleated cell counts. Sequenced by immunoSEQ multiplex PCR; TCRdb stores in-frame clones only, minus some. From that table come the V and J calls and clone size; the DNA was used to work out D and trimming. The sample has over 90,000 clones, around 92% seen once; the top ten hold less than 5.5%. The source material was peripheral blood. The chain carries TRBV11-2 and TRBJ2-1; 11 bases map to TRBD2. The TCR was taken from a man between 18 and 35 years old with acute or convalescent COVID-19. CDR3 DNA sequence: TGTGCCAGCAGCTCATCCGTAGCGGGAGGGCGGTCCAACAATGAGCAGTTCTTC. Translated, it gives CASSSSVAGGRSNNEQFF.